This T cell receptor (beta chain) was profiled in a study of blood T cell repertoires in COVID-19 (dated by TCRdb to the early 2020s). With respect to the entire study: Samples from collaborators originated in the United States, Italy and Spain and spanned both the acute and convalescent phases of COVID-19. Nearly every sample came with metadata listing a de-identified subject ID, COVID-19 status, age in years and sex. Deeply sampled blood TCRbeta repertoires from subjects exposed to, actively infected with, or recovered from COVID-19 were included in the dataset. Where available, HLA class I and class II types were taken from metadata supplied by the sample provider and were not determined by assay-based typing. The material from the prospective study consisted of cDNA or gDNA derived from T cells, B-cell-depleted T cells, or PBMCs. The repertoires were made available in a free public database intended to serve as a resource for research on the immune response to SARS-CoV-2. The samples were drawn from the first 160 participants of the ongoing ImmuneRACE study and from 950 to 1,500 subjects provided by 6 global collaborators. What the research found in general, with its limitations: The amount of clinical and demographic metadata varied by source and participant and was provided uncurated.

The immunoSEQ Assay, a bias-controlled multiplex PCR, was used to amplify TCRbeta CDR3 regions from genomic DNA. The source study handled its data this way. Nucleated cell counts per sample were estimated from amplification of reference gene primers within the assay. To quantify the absolute abundance of each unique TCRbeta CDR3 rearrangement, sequence reads were collapsed and filtered. Productive Simpson clonality was computed per sample as the square root of Simpson's diversity index over productive rearrangements. As stored in TCRdb, this immuneACCESS dataset retains in-frame rearrangements with V and J assigned. A fraction of the clones does not appear; measured against another copy, unresolved V genes explain less than half of the discrepancy, and the remainder lacks a known reason. V and J calls plus clone size are reproduced from that table; the DNA served to infer D and trimming. The sample table holds tens of thousands of clones, of which around 86% were seen once. The ten largest clones represent approximately 13% of the sample.

The CDR3 runs 16 amino acids, cysteine and phenylalanine included. Only CDR3 DNA remains: 48 bases, in frame from the first base. V loses 0 bases at its end and J loses 3 bases; junction bases beyond the gene matches: 7. CDR1 and CDR2, looked up from the germline V gene, are SGHRS and YFSETQ. Whole blood was collected in K2EDTA tubes by collaborating institutions according to the institutions' own protocols. For TCRbeta analysis, collaborators shipped samples as frozen whole blood, isolated PBMCs, or DNA extracted from either of those sample types. In the case of this clone: The specificity of this receptor is unknown. Base qualities are missing; no much larger clone stands one base away.

The chain uses TRBV5-1 and TRBJ2-7; TRBD2 agrees with 9 junctional bases. The sequence was obtained from a human donor in a cohort sampled during active COVID-19. The donor label of this sample is uncertain. The sample consisted of peripheral blood. CDR3 region: CASSLVSGGGFYEQYF. In nucleotides, the sequence is TGCGCCAGCAGCTTGGTTAGCGGGGGAGGTTTCTACGAGCAGTACTTC. The entire variable domain, with the stretches around the CDR3 drawn from the reference TRBV5-1 and TRBJ2-7 proteins, is KAGVTQTPRYLIKTRGQQVTLSCSPISGHRSVSWYQQTPGQGLQFLFEYFSETQRNKGNFPGRFSGRQFSNSRSEMNVSTLELGDSALYLCASSLVSGGGFYEQYFGPGTRLTVT.